This T cell receptor beta chain was sequenced for a study of T cells expressing NK-cell markers. Study context: Sorted CD3+CD56+NKG2C+, CD3+CD56+NKG2C- and CD3+CD56-NKG2C+ T cells provided the TCR beta repertoires.

Study results and caveats: It is unclear if expanded NKG2C-expressing clones target HCMV antigens. Topping the CD3+CD56-NKG2C+ fraction as well were these clonotypes, in a handful of donors.

With the 5' RACE reads reprocessed, TCRdb shows one record per CDR3 protein and no DNA. The sample totals roughly 110,000 distinct CDR3 sequences. For this clonotype: The antigen remains undetermined.

Material for sequencing was blood T cells: a sorted CD56 or NKG2C T cell subset, CD4+ or CD8+ T cells, or bulk PBMC T cells (not recorded which). The sequence came from a woman aged 18-69 years in good health.

Here the CDR3 reads CASSFTSVEQYF. The chain couples TRBV12-3 or TRBV12-4 to TRBJ2-3; TCRdb proposes TRBD2, but this gene call is untestable without DNA. This CDR3 comprises 12 residues.